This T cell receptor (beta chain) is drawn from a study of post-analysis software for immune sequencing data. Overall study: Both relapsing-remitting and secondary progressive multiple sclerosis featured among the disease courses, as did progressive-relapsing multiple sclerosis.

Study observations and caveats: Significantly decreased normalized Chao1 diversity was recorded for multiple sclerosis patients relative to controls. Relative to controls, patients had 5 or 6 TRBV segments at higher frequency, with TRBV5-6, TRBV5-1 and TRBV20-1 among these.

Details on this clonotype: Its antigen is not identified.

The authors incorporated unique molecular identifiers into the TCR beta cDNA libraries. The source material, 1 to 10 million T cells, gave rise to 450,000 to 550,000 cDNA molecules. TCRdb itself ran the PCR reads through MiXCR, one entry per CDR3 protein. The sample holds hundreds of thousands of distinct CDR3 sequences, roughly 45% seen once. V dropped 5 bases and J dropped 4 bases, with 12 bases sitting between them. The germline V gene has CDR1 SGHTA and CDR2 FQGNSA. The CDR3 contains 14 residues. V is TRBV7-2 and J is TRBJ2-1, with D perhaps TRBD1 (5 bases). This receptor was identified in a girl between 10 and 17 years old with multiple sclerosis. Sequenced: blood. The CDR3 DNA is TGTGCCAGCAGCGGAGTTAGGGGTTACAATGAGCAGTTCTTC. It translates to CASSGVRGYNEQFF.